Each of the 16 T cell receptor beta chains below was sequenced from the same sample in a study of patients and donors after allogeneic stem cell transplantation. From the RT-PCR reads, TCRdb called clonotypes with MiXCR, one entry per CDR3 protein. The data show 30,000 to 40,000 distinct CDR3 sequences, with 37% seen just once and less than 85% held by the top ten. The material sequenced was blood, either unsorted or a sorted T cell fraction (not recorded which). The receptors shown here come from a human donor who was either an allogeneic HSCT recipient or a stem cell or donor lymphocyte infusion donor (not recorded which). It is not recorded whose cells these are; they may come from a transplant donor.

The chain recombines TRBV7-2 with TRBJ1-4; D remains unclear. The CDR3 has 13 amino acids. Per the germline V gene, CDR1 is SGHTA and CDR2 is FQGNSA. Between the trimmed V and J ends, which lost 5 bases and 5 bases, there was a span of 9 bases. The CDR3 is CASSQNLNEKLFF. The CDR3, as DNA: TGTGCCAGCAGCCAAAACCTAAATGAAAAACTGTTTTTT.

The chain links TRBV12-3 or TRBV12-4 to TRBJ2-2; 7 bases line up with TRBD2. The CDR3 consists of 15 residues. The V segment lost 3 bases and the J segment 3 bases; nucleotides outside the gene matches: 4. CDR3 region: CASSFPGLDTGELFF. In DNA, the CDR3 is TGTGCCAGCAGTTTTCCTGGACTAGACACCGGGGAGCTGTTTTTT.

The CDR3 reads CSARTGTQKISSTDTQYF. The CDR3 region has the DNA TGCAGTGCTAGAACCGGGACACAAAAGATATCTAGCACAGATACGCAGTATTTT. The genes are TRBV20-1 and TRBJ2-3; D is perhaps TRBD1 (6 bases). In germline, CDR1 is DFQATT, CDR2 SNEGSKA (reference sequence). CDR3 length: 18 residues. V shed 2 bases and J shed 0 bases, with 21 bases lying between them.

This clonotype was seen a few times. The chain joins TRBV6-2 or TRBV6-3 to TRBJ2-2, with D unclear. The CDR3 runs 13 residues. Germline V gives CDR1 MNHEY, CDR2 SVGEGT. Trimming left V 4 bases short and J 1 base short, with 4 bases between. The CDR3 bases are TGTGCCAGCAGTTGGGTGAACACCGGGGAGCTGTTTTTT. Its translation is CASSWVNTGELFF.

The chain is built from TRBV12-3 or TRBV12-4 and TRBJ1-3, with TRBD1 as a possible D gene (5 bases). Trimming left V 6 bases short and J 0 bases short, with 9 bases between. The CDR3 loop spans 14 amino acids. This CDR3 reads CASRAGPSGNTIYF. Written as DNA, the CDR3 is TGTGCCAGCAGGGCGGGACCCTCTGGAAACACCATATATTTT.

The rearrangement links TRBV29-1 to TRBJ2-3, with 13 bases aligning to TRBD2. This CDR3 is 17 amino acids long. Losses at the gene ends were 5 bases for V and 0 bases for J; bases not matched to a gene: 8. Per the germline V gene, CDR1 is SQVTM and CDR2 is ANQGSEA. CDR3 DNA sequence: TGCAGCGTTCGAGGGACTAGCGGGACCCGGAGCACAGATACGCAGTATTTT. Residues: CSVRGTSGTRSTDTQYF.

The genes are TRBV7-3 and TRBJ2-1; D gene unclear. CDR3 length: 16 residues. Germline V CDR1 and CDR2: SGHTA, FQGTGA. The germline V and J ends were trimmed by 2 bases and 7 bases, with 18 bases remaining between them. CDR3 coding DNA: TGTGCCAGCAGCTTATTGGACCTTTTTACCCCGAATGAGCAGTTCTTC. This codes for CASSLLDLFTPNEQFF.

The V call is TRBV19, the J call TRBJ1-1; no definite D call. V was clipped by 5 bases and J by 2 bases, with 12 bases between them. The CDR3 is 14 residues long. Germline-derived CDR1 and CDR2 are LNHDA and SQIVND (reference sequence). CDR3 in DNA: TGTGCCAGTAGTCCATCAGAGGGTAACACTGAAGCTTTCTTT. This sequence encodes CASSPSEGNTEAFF.

The V call is TRBV7-2, the J call TRBJ2-3; TRBD1 matches at 9 bases. Germline CDR1 SGHTA, CDR2 FQGNSA. J lost 3 bases, V lost 5 bases, and 6 bases had no gene match. The CDR3 has 15 amino acids. The chain's CDR3 is CASSRGQGRTDTQYF. CDR3 sequence (DNA): TGTGCCAGCAGCCGGGGACAGGGTAGAACAGATACGCAGTATTTT.

This clonotype appeared many times. The rearrangement joins TRBV10-3 to TRBJ1-4; unclear D gene. The germline V and J ends were trimmed by 3 bases and 3 bases, with 8 bases remaining between them. The germline V gene has CDR1 ENHRY and CDR2 SYGVKD. The CDR3 runs 14 residues. In DNA, the CDR3 is TGTGCCATCAGTGATCCGTTAGCTAATGAAAAACTGTTTTTT. This translates into CAISDPLANEKLFF.

This clonotype was seen a handful of times. The genes are TRBV20-1 and TRBJ2-7; maybe TRBD2 (5 bases). The germline V and J ends were trimmed by 5 bases and 0 bases, with 11 bases remaining between them. The CDR3 extends over 13 amino acids. In germline, CDR1 is DFQATT, CDR2 SNEGSKA (reference sequence). Here the CDR3 DNA reads TGCAGTGCTTTGCGGGCCGTCTCCTACGAGCAGTACTTC. Encoded protein: CSALRAVSYEQYF.

This clonotype was counted between two and nine times. This chain uses TRBV25-1 with TRBJ2-3; D uncertain. This CDR3 has 12 residues. CDR1 MGHDK and CDR2 SYGVNS come from the germline V gene. V was trimmed by 7 bases and J by 4 bases, leaving 9 bases between them. The CDR3 loop is CASNHLADTQYF. DNA of the CDR3: TGTGCCAGCAACCACTTAGCAGATACGCAGTATTTT. The entire variable domain, with the rest obtained from reference TRBV25-1 and TRBJ2-3, is as follows: EADIYQTPRYLVIGTGKKITLECSQTMGHDKMYWYQQDPGMELHLIHYSYGVNSTEKGDLSSESTVSRIRTEHFPLTLESARPSHTSQYLCASNHLADTQYFGPGTRLTVL.

This clonotype was recorded a few times. The chain employs TRBV7-9 and TRBJ1-1; tentatively, D is TRBD1 (5 bases). This CDR3 is 14 amino acids long. Looked up from germline, CDR1 is SEHNR and CDR2 is FQNEAQ (reference sequence). Trimming removed 5 bases at V and 10 bases at J, with 20 bases between. CDR3 coding DNA: TGTGCCAGCAGCAAAGGGACCCTCGTTGGTGGAGCTTTCTTT. Translated: CASSKGTLVGGAFF.

In its sample, this clonotype was seen once. The chain carries TRBV5-1 and TRBJ2-6; D unclear. CDR1 and CDR2 (germline): SGHRS, YFSETQ. CDR3 size: 14 residues. Trimming removed 7 bases at V and 4 bases at J, with 12 bases between. The CDR3 DNA follows: TGCGCCAGCCGCAGTACGCCGGGGGCCAACGTCCTGACTTTC. This encodes CASRSTPGANVLTF.

This clonotype occurred a few times. The V gene is TRBV7-3, the J gene TRBJ2-2, with D tentatively TRBD2 (6 bases). The ends were cut back, 5 bases at V and 6 bases at J, with 13 bases in the middle. The CDR3 consists of 14 residues. From germline, CDR1 is SGHTA and CDR2 FQGTGA. The CDR3 sequence: CASSLLGEAGELFF. In DNA, the CDR3 is TGTGCCAGCAGCCTCTTGGGGGAGGCCGGGGAGCTGTTTTTT.

This chain uses TRBV28 with TRBJ1-5; the D is unclear. Germline assignment: CDR1 MDHEN and CDR2 SYDVKM. This CDR3 spans 13 amino acids. Trimming cost V 2 bases and J 5 bases, with 7 bases left between them. CDR3 region: CASSLEDYQPQHF. CDR3 bases: TGTGCCAGCAGTTTAGAGGATTATCAGCCCCAGCATTTT.